The 7 T cell receptor beta chains presented below share a single source sample, sequenced in a study of blood T cell repertoires in COVID-19 (dated by TCRdb to 2019 to 2021). To prepare the library, the immunoSEQ multiplex PCR assay was applied. TCRdb took this table from immuneACCESS and kept in-frame rearrangements with V and J called. Such tables lack part of the clones; where checked against another copy, unresolved V genes explain under half of the gap, and the rest is unexplained. The table for this sample lists some 320,000 clones; roughly nine tenths of them were counted only once. Roughly 5% of the sample lies in the top ten. Source material: PBMCs or T cells enriched from blood (not recorded which). These TCRs come from a man aged 60 to 69 who had recovered from COVID-19.

This chain links TRBV28 with TRBJ2-1, with 9 bases that match TRBD2. V lost 1 base and J lost 7; bases outside the gene matches: 5. CDR3 length: 15 amino acids. The germline CDR1 and CDR2 sequences are MDHEN and SYDVKM. DNA for the CDR3: TGTGCCAGCAGTTTATCACTAGCGGGCGTTAATGAGCAGTTCTTC. Protein: CASSLSLAGVNEQFF. Based on the CDR3 plus reference TRBV28 and TRBJ2-1, the full variable domain is DVKVTQSSRYLVKRTGEKVFLECVQDMDHENMFWYRQDPGLGLRLIYFSYDVKMKEKGDIPEGYSVSREKKERFSLILESASTNQTSMYLCASSLSLAGVNEQFFGPGTRLTVL.

This clone was seen only once. The chain joins TRBV21-1 to TRBJ2-1; the DNA was not used to check the table's D call, TRBD1. TRBV21-1 is recorded as a pseudogene. The CDR3 extends over 18 amino acids. CDR3 loop: CASSKGGGPSHPYNEQFF. The CDR3 DNA sequence: TGTGCCAGCAGCAAAGGGGGCGGACCAAGTCATCCCTACAATGAGCAGTTCTTC.

Only one count was recorded for this clone. The chain uses TRBV19 and TRBJ2-7, with 8 bases aligning to TRBD1. This CDR3 has 13 amino acids. CDR1 and CDR2 from the germline V gene are LNHDA and SQIVND (reference sequence). The ends lost 11 bases at V and 1 base at J; junction bases unmatched: 7. CDR3 in amino acids: CASRRGRSYEQYF. CDR3 nucleotide sequence: TGTGCCTCTCGCAGGGGGCGATCCTACGAGCAGTACTTC.

The chain couples TRBV5-4 to TRBJ1-2; TRBD1 matches at 8 bases. This CDR3 is built from 15 residues. The germline V gene encodes CDR1 SGHNT and CDR2 YYREEE (reference sequence). Trimming at V came to 0 bases and at J to 5 bases, leaving 6 bases not matched to a gene. CDR3 sequence: CASSLDGQGLYGYTF. The CDR3 bases are TGTGCCAGCAGCTTGGATGGACAGGGCCTTTATGGCTACACCTTC.

This chain uses TRBV10-1 with TRBJ2-2; 13 bases line up with TRBD2. Unmatched junction bases numbered 13, after V lost 5 bases and J lost 7 bases. Germline V lookup: CDR1 WNHNN, CDR2 SYGVQD (reference sequence). The CDR3 is 18 amino acids. CDR3 residues: CASSMPRTSGSLVGELFF. CDR3 bases: TGCGCCAGCAGTATGCCGCGGACTAGCGGGAGTTTAGTCGGGGAGCTGTTTTTT.

The chain has TRBV2 and TRBJ2-3; TRBD1 agrees at 7 bases. This CDR3 has 15 residues. Trimming took 5 bases from V and 4 from J; bases not matched to a gene: 9. In germline, CDR1 is SNHLY, CDR2 FYNNEI. CDR3 nucleotides: TGTGCCAGCAGTCCTATAAACACAGGGGCAGATACGCAGTATTTT. This gives the protein CASSPINTGADTQYF.

This clone was seen a single time. The CDR3 region has the DNA TGTGCCAGCAGTCCCCGGGACAGGGGTGCTGGAAACACCATATATTTT. It encodes CASSPRDRGAGNTIYF. The chain is built from TRBV7-6 and TRBJ1-3, with 10 positions matching TRBD1. The CDR3 is 16 amino acids. V shed 6 bases and J 2 bases; nucleotides not matched to a gene: 7. CDR1 and CDR2 from the germline V gene are SGHVS and FNYEAQ.